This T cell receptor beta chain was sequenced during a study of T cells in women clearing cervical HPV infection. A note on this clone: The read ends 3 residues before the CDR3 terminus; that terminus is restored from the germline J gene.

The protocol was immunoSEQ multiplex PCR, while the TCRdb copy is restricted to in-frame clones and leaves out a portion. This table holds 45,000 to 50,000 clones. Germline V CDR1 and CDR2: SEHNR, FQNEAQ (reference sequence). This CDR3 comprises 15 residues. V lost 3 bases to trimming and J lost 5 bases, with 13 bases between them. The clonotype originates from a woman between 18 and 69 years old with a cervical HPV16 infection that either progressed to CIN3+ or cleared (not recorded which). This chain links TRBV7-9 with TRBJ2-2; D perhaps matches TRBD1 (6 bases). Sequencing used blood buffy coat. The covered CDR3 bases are TGTGCCAGCAGCTTCGGGACAATGGGAACCGGGGAG. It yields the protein CASSFGTMGTGE. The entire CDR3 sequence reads CASSFGTMGTGELFF.